The rows below give T cell receptor beta chains drawn from one sample of a study of shared clonotypes between healthy human individuals. Profiled with immunoSEQ multiplex PCR; TCRdb holds only in-frame clones, not every one. The sample shows over 950,000 clones, about 72% of them seen only once. Source material: memory CD4+ T cells from PBMCs. Receptors were obtained from a man younger than 30 in good health. Some clones in this sample may be carry-over from other donors' samples. Each CDR3 is given with its conserved first and last residue. The D gene is left open where the match is weak. Clone sizes are given selectively: once, few, many, or a class where the clone is expanded.

>TRBJ2-3|NA|13|NA|TRBV7-3
CASSKGQSDTQYF
TGTGCCAGCAGTAAAGGACAGTCAGATACGCAGTATTTT
>TRBJ1-1|NA|14|NA|TRBV5-4
CASSSGGGNTEAFF
TGTGCCAGCAGTTCCGGCGGGGGGAACACTGAAGCTTTCTTT
>TRBJ1-2|NA|14|NA|TRBV9
CASSEGRPGYGYTF
TGTGCCAGCAGCGAAGGACGCCCGGGCTATGGCTACACCTTC
>TRBJ2-5|NA|16|NA|TRBV7-2
CASRLRRVIPLETQYF
TGTGCCAGCAGATTGAGGAGGGTAATCCCCCTGGAGACCCAGTACTTC
>TRBJ1-5|NA|14|NA|TRBV2
CASSGTGSHQPQHF
TGTGCCAGCAGTGGAACAGGGAGCCATCAGCCCCAGCATTTT
>TRBJ2-6|NA|20|NA|TRBV5-1
CASSLASGRGSSQRTNVLTF
TGCGCCAGCAGCTTGGCCTCTGGCAGGGGATCCAGCCAGCGGACCAACGTCCTGACTTTC
>TRBJ2-1|TRBD1|14|NA|TRBV5-1
CASSEGQGLDEQFF
TGCGCCAGCAGCGAAGGACAGGGTTTGGATGAGCAGTTCTTC
>TRBJ2-7|NA|16|NA|TRBV5-1
CASSLGYQLSSYEQYF
TGCGCCAGCAGCTTGGGCTACCAGTTGAGCTCCTACGAGCAGTACTTC
>TRBJ2-1|TRBD2|16|NA|TRBV14
CASRIGGSGSYNEQFF
TGTGCCAGCAGGATCGGAGGCAGCGGGAGCTACAATGAGCAGTTCTTC
>TRBJ1-1|NA|11|NA|TRBV20-1
CGGLGGTEAFF
TGCGGGGGTTTAGGCGGGACTGAAGCTTTCTTT
>TRBJ2-3|NA|14|NA|TRBV5-5
CASSFQSIGDTQYF
TGTGCCAGCAGCTTTCAATCCATAGGAGATACGCAGTATTTT
>TRBJ1-5|TRBD1|16|NA|TRBV18
CASSPQQGAGNQPQHF
TGTGCCAGCTCACCGCAACAGGGGGCCGGCAATCAGCCCCAGCATTTT
>TRBJ2-3|TRBD2|16|NA|TRBV5-1
CASSLVSSGSSDTQYF
TGCGCCAGCAGCTTGGTGTCTAGCGGGAGTTCAGATACGCAGTATTTT
>TRBJ2-7|NA|14|NA|TRBV5-5
CASSSTGSSYEQYF
TGTGCCAGCAGCTCCACCGGGAGCTCCTACGAGCAGTACTTC
>TRBJ2-1|NA|13|NA|TRBV6-6
CASSYSSGSEQFF
TGTGCCAGCAGTTACTCATCAGGGAGTGAGCAGTTCTTC
>TRBJ2-7|NA|16|few|TRBV5-8
CASSLPGSQSSYEQYF
TGTGCCAGCAGCTTGCCTGGGTCTCAAAGCTCCTACGAGCAGTACTTC
>TRBJ2-3|TRBD2|14|NA|TRBV7-3
CASSPGLAEDTQYF
TGTGCCAGCAGCCCCGGACTAGCGGAAGATACGCAGTATTTT
>TRBJ2-7|NA|15|NA|TRBV5-1
CASSLVAGVSYEQYF
TGCGCCAGCAGCTTGGTAGCAGGGGTCTCCTACGAGCAGTACTTC
>TRBJ2-7|NA|15|NA|TRBV4-1
CASSLGGGGSYEQYF
TGCGCCAGCAGCCTCGGAGGGGGGGGGTCCTACGAGCAGTACTTC
>TRBJ2-7|NA|13|NA|TRBV9
CASSVVQGYEQYF
TGTGCCAGCAGCGTAGTACAGGGTTACGAGCAGTACTTC
>TRBJ2-7|NA|12|NA|TRBV6-6
CASSRPRNEQYF
TGTGCCAGCAGCCGCCCCCGCAACGAGCAGTACTTC
>TRBJ2-2|NA|15|NA|TRBV28
CASSFWRGGTGELFF
TGTGCCAGCAGTTTCTGGAGGGGTGGGACCGGGGAGCTGTTTTTT
>TRBJ2-7|NA|15|once|TRBV6-5
CASSYGWNRAYEQYF
TGTGCCAGCAGTTACGGCTGGAATCGAGCCTACGAGCAGTACTTC
>TRBJ1-4|NA|15|NA|TRBV27
CASSFQGVGGEKLFF
TGTGCCAGCAGTTTCCAGGGAGTAGGCGGTGAAAAACTGTTTTTT
>TRBJ1-2|NA|13|NA|TRBV14
CASSPGLDYGYTF
TGTGCCAGCAGCCCAGGATTGGACTATGGCTACACCTTC
>TRBJ1-3|TRBD1|14|NA|TRBV19
CASRGQTPGNTIYF
TGTGCCAGCCGGGGACAGACTCCTGGAAACACCATATATTTT
>TRBJ2-7|NA|14|NA|TRBV5-4
CASSPELWAYEQYF
TGTGCCAGCAGCCCAGAGCTCTGGGCCTACGAGCAGTACTTC
>TRBJ1-6|TRBD1|15|few|TRBV28
CATRGTGIYNSPLHF
TGTGCCACCCGAGGGACAGGGATCTATAATTCACCCCTCCACTTT
>TRBJ2-2|NA|15|many|TRBV9
CASSATGMDTGELFF
TGTGCCAGCAGCGCCACAGGGATGGACACCGGGGAGCTGTTTTTT
>TRBJ1-2|NA|13|NA|TRBV18
CASSPSANYGYTF
TGTGCCAGCTCACCCTCAGCTAACTATGGCTACACCTTC
>TRBJ1-4|NA|16|NA|TRBV18
CASSPMTVKGNEKLFF
TGTGCCAGCTCACCAATGACGGTTAAAGGGAATGAAAAACTGTTTTTT